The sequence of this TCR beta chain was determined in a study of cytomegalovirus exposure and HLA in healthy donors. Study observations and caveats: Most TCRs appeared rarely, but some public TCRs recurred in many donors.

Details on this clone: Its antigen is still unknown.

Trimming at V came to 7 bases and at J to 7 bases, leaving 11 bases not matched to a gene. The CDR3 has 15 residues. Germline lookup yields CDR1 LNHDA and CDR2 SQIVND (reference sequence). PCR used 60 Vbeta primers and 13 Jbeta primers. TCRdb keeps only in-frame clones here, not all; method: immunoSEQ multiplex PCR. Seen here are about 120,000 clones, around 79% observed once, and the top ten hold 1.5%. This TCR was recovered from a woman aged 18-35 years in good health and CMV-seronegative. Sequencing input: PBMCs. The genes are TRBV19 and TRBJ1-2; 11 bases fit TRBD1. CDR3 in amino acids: CASIITGTGGSGYTF. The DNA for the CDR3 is TGTGCCAGTATTATTACCGGGACAGGGGGGTCTGGCTACACCTTC.